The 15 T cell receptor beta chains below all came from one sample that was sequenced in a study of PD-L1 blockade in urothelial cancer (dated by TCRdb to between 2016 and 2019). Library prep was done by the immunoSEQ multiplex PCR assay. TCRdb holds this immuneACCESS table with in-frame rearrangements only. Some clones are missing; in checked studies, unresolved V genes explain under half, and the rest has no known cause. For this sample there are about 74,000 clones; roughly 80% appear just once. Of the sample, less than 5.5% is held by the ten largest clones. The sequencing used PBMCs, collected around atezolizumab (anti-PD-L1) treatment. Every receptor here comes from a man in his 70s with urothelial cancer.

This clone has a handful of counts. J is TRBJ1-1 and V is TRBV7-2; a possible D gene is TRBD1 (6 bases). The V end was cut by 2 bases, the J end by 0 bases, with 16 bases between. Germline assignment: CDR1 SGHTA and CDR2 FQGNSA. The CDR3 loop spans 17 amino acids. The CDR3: CASSLPSDSPMNTEAFF. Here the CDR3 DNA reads TGTGCCAGCAGCTTACCCTCGGACAGCCCCATGAACACTGAAGCTTTCTTT.

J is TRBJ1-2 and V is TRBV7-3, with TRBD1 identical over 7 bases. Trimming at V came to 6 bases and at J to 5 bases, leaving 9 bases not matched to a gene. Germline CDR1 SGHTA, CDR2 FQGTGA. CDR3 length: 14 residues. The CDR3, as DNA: TGTGCCAGCAGTCAAGGGGGCGCTCTTTATGGCTACACCTTC. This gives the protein CASSQGGALYGYTF.

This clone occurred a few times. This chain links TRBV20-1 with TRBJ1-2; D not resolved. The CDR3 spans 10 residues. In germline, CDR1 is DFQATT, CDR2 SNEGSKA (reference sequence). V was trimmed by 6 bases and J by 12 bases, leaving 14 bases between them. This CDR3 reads CSANVRDHTF. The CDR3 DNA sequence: TGCAGTGCCAATGTACGAGATCACACCTTC.

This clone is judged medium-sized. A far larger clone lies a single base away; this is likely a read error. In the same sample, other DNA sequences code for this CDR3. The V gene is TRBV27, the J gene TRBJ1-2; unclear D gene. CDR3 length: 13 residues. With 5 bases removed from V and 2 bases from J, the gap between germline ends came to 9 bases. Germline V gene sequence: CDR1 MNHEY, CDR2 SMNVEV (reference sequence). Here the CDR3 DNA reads TGTGCCAGCAGTGTTGAGGGAAACTATGGCTACACCTTC. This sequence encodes CASSVEGNYGYTF.

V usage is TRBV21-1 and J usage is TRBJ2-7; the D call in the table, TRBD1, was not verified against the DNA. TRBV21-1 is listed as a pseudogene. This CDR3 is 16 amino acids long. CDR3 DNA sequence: TGTGCCAGCAGCAATCGGCCAACAGGGGCGGTCAGCGAGCAGTACTTC. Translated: CASSNRPTGAVSEQYF.

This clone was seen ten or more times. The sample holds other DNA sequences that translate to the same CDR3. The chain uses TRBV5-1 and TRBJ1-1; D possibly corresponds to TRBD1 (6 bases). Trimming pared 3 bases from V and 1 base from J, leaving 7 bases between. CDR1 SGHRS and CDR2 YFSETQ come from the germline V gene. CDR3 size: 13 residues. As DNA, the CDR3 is TGCGCCAGCAGCTCGGGACAGAACACTGAAGCTTTCTTT. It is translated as CASSSGQNTEAFF.

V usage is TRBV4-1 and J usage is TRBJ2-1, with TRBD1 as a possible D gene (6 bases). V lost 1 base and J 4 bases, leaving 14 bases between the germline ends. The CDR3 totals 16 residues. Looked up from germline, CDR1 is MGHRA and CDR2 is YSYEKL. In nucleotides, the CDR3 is TGCGCCAGCAGCCAAGGGACGGCAGGGGTATACAATGAGCAGTTCTTC. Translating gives CASSQGTAGVYNEQFF.

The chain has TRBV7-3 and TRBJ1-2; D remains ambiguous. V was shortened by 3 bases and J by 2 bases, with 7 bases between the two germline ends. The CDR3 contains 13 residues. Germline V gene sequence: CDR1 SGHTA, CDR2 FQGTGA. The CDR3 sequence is CASSFSLNYGYTF. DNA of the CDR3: TGTGCCAGCAGCTTCTCACTGAACTATGGCTACACCTTC.

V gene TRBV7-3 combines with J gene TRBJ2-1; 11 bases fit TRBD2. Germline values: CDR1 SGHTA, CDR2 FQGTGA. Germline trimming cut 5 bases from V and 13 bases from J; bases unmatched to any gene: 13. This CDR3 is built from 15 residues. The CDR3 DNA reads TGTGCCAGCAGCGAGACTAGCGGGAATATCGCCAGCCAGTTCTTC. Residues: CASSETSGNIASQFF.

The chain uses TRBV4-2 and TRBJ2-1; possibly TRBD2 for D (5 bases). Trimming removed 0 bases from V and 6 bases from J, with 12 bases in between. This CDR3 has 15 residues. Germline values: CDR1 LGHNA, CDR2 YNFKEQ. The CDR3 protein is CASSQDLAARNEQFF. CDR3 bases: TGTGCCAGCAGCCAAGATCTAGCAGCTCGCAATGAGCAGTTCTTC.

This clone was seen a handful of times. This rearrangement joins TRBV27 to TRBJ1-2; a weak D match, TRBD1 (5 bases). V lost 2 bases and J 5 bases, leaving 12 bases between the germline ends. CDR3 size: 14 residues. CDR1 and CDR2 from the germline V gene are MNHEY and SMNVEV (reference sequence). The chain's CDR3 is CASSLGRGGYGYTF. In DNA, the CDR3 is TGTGCCAGCAGTTTAGGAAGGGGTGGGTATGGCTACACCTTC.

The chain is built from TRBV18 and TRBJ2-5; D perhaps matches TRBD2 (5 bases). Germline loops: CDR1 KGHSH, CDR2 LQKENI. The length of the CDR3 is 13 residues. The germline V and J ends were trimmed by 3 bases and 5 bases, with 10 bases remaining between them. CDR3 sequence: CASSPRPGETQYF. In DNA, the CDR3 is TGTGCCAGCTCACCCCGACCGGGGGAGACCCAGTACTTC.

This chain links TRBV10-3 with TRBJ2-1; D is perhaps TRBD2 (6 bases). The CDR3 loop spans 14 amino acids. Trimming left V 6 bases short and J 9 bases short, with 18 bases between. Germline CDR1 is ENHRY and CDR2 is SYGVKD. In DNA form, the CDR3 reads TGTGCCATCAGCTTCTCCCCGGGAGAGTCTGAGCAGTTCTTC. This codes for CAISFSPGESEQFF.

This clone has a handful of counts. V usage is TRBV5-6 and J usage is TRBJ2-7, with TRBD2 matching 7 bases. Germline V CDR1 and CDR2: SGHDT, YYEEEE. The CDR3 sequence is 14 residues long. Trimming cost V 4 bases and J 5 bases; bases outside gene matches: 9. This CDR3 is CASSPAGGSDEQYF. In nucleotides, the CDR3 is TGTGCCAGCAGCCCGGCCGGCGGGAGTGACGAGCAGTACTTC.

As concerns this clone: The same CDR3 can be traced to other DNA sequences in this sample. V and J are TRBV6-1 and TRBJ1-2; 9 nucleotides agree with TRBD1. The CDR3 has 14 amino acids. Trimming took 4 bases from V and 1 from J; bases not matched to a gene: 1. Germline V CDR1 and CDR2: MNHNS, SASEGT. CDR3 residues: CASSGTGVNYGYTF. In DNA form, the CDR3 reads TGTGCCAGCAGTGGGACAGGGGTTAACTATGGCTACACCTTC.